Following are 12 T cell receptor beta chains from one sample sequenced in a study of control samples from healthy donors and cancer patients. Clones were sequenced by immunoSEQ multiplex PCR, and TCRdb holds only the in-frame ones, with some missing. The sample includes more than 150,000 clones, 80% to 95% of them seen just once. The specimen was blood. All receptors derive from a man aged 18 to 30 in good health.

The chain has TRBV19 and TRBJ1-1; D possibly corresponds to TRBD1 (5 bases). Trimming took 6 bases from V and 5 from J, leaving 22 bases between them. CDR3 length equals 16 residues. CDR1 LNHDA and CDR2 SQIVND come from the germline V gene (reference sequence). The CDR3 DNA follows: TGTGCCAGTAGCCCTTTAGGGGCAGGAAGAACAACTGAAGCTTTCTTT. Protein product: CASSPLGAGRTTEAFF.

V usage is TRBV24-1 and J usage is TRBJ1-6; unclear D gene. Trimming pared 3 bases from V and 6 bases from J, leaving 11 bases between. CDR3 length equals 15 residues. The germline CDR1 and CDR2 sequences are KGHDR and SFDVKD. The CDR3 DNA is TGTGCCACCAGTGATCCCTGGGGAGGTAATTCACCCCTCCACTTT. Translated, it gives CATSDPWGGNSPLHF.

This clone was seen a handful of times. J is TRBJ1-4 and V is TRBV6-5; unclear D gene. V was trimmed by 0 bases and J by 8 bases, leaving 7 bases between them. CDR1 and CDR2 (germline): MNHEY, SVGAGI. The length of the CDR3 is 13 residues. Here the CDR3 DNA reads TGTGCCAGCAGTTACTCCAACAGAGAAAAACTGTTTTTT. As protein: CASSYSNREKLFF.

The table lists this clone with a few counts. The chain recombines TRBV29-1 with TRBJ2-5; the D gene is possibly TRBD1 (5 bases). Germline lookup yields CDR1 SQVTM and CDR2 ANQGSEA. Trimming took 6 bases from V and 5 from J, leaving 16 bases between them. The CDR3 contains 13 residues. As DNA, the CDR3 is TGCAGCGTAGGGCCGGACATAATGGAGACCCAGTACTTC. As protein: CSVGPDIMETQYF. The full variable domain, its missing parts supplied by reference TRBV29-1 and TRBJ2-5, is SAVISQKPSRDICQRGTSLTIQCQVDSQVTMMFWYRQQPGQSLTLIATANQGSEATYESGFVIDKFPISRPNLTFSTLTVSNMSPEDSSIYLCSVGPDIMETQYFGPGTRLLVL.

V usage is TRBV19 and J usage is TRBJ2-3; D is unclear. V was pared by 1 base and J by 1 base, with 9 bases between. There are 15 residues in the CDR3. CDR1 is LNHDA, CDR2 SQIVND, per germline (reference sequence). The CDR3 region has the DNA TGTGCCAGTAGTATAGGGGCATGGGGCACAGATACGCAGTATTTT. Its translation: CASSIGAWGTDTQYF.

This chain joins TRBV19 and TRBJ1-5; D is perhaps TRBD1 (6 bases). CDR1 and CDR2 (germline): LNHDA, SQIVND (reference sequence). This CDR3 has 16 residues. Trimming pared 5 bases from V and 7 bases from J, leaving 21 bases between. DNA of the CDR3: TGTGCCAGTAGTCCCTCCCTCACAGGGAAGAGCCAGCCCCAGCATTTT. As protein: CASSPSLTGKSQPQHF.

The gene calls are TRBV19 and TRBJ2-6, with 12 bases aligning to TRBD1. V shed 4 bases and J 3 bases; nucleotides not matched to a gene: 7. Germline values: CDR1 LNHDA, CDR2 SQIVND (reference sequence). This CDR3 is 18 amino acids long. CDR3 residues: CASSTPGQGARGANVLTF. The CDR3 DNA follows: TGTGCCAGTAGTACCCCGGGACAGGGGGCCCGTGGGGCCAACGTCCTGACTTTC.

This sequence joins TRBV27 and TRBJ2-2, with TRBD1 identical over 8 bases. Germline CDR1 MNHEY, CDR2 SMNVEV (reference sequence). This CDR3 is 15 amino acids long. V was clipped by 2 bases and J by 1 base; unmatched bases: 0. CDR3 sequence reads: CASSLGTGNTGELFF. DNA of the CDR3: TGTGCCAGCAGTTTAGGGACAGGGAACACCGGGGAGCTGTTTTTT.

The V gene is TRBV10-2, the J gene TRBJ1-1, with D unclear. V lost 6 bases and J 1 base, leaving 9 bases between the germline ends. This CDR3 spans 13 amino acids. Germline V gene lookup returns CDR1 WSHSY and CDR2 SAAADI. DNA for the CDR3: TGCGCCAGCAGGGACCTGGGGAACACTGAAGCTTTCTTT. Translation gives CASRDLGNTEAFF.

The V call is TRBV12-3 or TRBV12-4, the J call TRBJ2-5, with no clear D. The CDR3 consists of 13 residues. V was pared by 4 bases and J by 2 bases, with 8 bases between. DNA of the CDR3: TGTGCCAGCAGTTCTCTCTTTCAAGAGACCCAGTACTTC. Protein: CASSSLFQETQYF.

The chain joins TRBV6-1 to TRBJ2-2; D might be TRBD1 (6 bases). This CDR3 spans 14 amino acids. Trimming took off 2 bases at V and 6 bases at J, with 10 bases between the two ends. Per germline, CDR1 MNHNS and CDR2 SASEGT. This CDR3 reads CASSEQGSAGELFF. CDR3 DNA sequence: TGTGCCAGCAGTGAACAGGGGAGTGCCGGGGAGCTGTTTTTT.

The chain uses TRBV6-1 and TRBJ2-1, with D unresolved. V was pared by 3 bases and J by 1 base, with 13 bases between. The germline CDR1 and CDR2 sequences are MNHNS and SASEGT. CDR3 length: 16 residues. In DNA form, the CDR3 reads TGTGCCAGCAGTGACACCGGGCCACATTCCTACAATGAGCAGTTCTTC. Translated: CASSDTGPHSYNEQFF.